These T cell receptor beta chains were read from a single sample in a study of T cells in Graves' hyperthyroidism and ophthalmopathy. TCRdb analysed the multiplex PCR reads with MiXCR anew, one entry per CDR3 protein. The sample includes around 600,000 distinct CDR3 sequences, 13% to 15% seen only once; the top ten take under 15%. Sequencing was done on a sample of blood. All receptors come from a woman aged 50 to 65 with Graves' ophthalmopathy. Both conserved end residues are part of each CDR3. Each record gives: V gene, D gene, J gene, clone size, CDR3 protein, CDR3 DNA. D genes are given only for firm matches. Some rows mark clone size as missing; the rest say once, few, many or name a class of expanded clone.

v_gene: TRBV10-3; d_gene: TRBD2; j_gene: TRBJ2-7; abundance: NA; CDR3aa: CAISSGTSGHSSYEQYF; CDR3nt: TGTGCCATCAGTTCCGGGACTAGCGGGCACAGCTCCTACGAGCAGTACTTC
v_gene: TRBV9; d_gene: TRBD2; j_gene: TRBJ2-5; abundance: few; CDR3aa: CASSVVPVVGLLAGQETQYF; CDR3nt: TGTGCCAGCAGCGTAGTTCCCGTGGTAGGTCTTTTAGCGGGACAAGAGACCCAGTACTTC
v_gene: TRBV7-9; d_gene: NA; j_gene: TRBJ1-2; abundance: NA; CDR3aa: CASIRGTDKNNYGYTF; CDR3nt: TGTGCCAGCATCCGGGGGACGGACAAAAATAACTATGGCTACACCTTC
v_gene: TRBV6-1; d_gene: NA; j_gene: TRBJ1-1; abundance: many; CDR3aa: CASRHGRGTEAFF; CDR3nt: TGTGCCAGCAGGCATGGAAGGGGCACTGAAGCTTTCTTT
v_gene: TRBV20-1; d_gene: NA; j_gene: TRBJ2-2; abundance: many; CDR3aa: CSAEEAQANTGELFF; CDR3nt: TGCAGTGCTGAGGAGGCACAAGCGAACACCGGGGAGCTGTTTTTT
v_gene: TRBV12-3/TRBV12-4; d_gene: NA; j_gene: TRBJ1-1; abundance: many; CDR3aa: CASSFGWDTEAFF; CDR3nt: TGTGCCAGCAGTTTTGGGTGGGACACTGAAGCTTTCTTT
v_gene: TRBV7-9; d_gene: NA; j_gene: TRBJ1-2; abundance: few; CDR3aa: CASSFIDGYTF; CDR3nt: TGTGCCAGCAGCTTTATCGATGGCTACACCTTC
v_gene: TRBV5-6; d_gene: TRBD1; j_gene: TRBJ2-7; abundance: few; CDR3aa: CASSTTGQGPYEQYF; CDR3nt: TGTGCCAGCAGCACTACGGGACAGGGGCCCTACGAGCAGTACTTC
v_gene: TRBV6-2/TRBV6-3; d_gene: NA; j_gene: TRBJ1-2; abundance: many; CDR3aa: CASKTGYGYTF; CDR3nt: TGTGCCAGCAAGACAGGTTATGGCTACACCTTC
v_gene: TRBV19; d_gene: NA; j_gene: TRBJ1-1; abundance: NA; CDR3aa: CASTPKVQGFLRGAFF; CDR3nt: TGTGCCAGTACCCCAAAGGTCCAGGGTTTTTTGAGGGGGGCTTTCTTT
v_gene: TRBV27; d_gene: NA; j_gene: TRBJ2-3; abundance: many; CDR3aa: CASSFIPPGSTDTQYF; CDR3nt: TGTGCCAGCAGTTTTATCCCCCCGGGGTCCACAGATACGCAGTATTTT
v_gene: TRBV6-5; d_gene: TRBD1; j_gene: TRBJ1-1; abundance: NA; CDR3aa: CASSWTDRQNTEAFF; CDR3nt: TGTGCCAGCAGTTGGACGGACAGGCAGAACACTGAAGCTTTCTTT
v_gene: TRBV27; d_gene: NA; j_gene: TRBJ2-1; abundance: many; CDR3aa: CASTFRGWNEQFF; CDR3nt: TGTGCCAGCACTTTTCGGGGGTGGAATGAGCAGTTCTTC
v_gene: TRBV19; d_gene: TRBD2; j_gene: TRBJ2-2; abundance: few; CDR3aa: CASTETSGRPNTGELFF; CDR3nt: TGTGCCAGTACTGAAACTAGCGGGAGGCCGAACACCGGGGAGCTGTTTTTT
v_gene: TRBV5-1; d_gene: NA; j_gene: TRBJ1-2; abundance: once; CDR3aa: CASSSEGGYGYTF; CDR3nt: TGCGCCAGCAGCTCCGAGGGAGGCTATGGCTACACCTTC
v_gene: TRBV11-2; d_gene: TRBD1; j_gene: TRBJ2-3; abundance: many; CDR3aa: CASSFRTGAPPSTDTQYF; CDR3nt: TGTGCCAGCAGCTTCCGGACAGGGGCCCCCCCTAGCACAGATACGCAGTATTTT
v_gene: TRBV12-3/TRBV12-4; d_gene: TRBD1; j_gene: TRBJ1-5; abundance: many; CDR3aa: CASSLIVVVGQGEGQPQHF; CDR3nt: TGTGCCAGCAGTTTAATTGTGGTAGTTGGACAGGGGGAAGGTCAGCCCCAGCATTTT
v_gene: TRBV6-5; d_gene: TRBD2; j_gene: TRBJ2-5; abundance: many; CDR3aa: CASSYGLAGRETQYF; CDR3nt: TGTGCCAGCAGTTACGGCCTAGCGGGAAGGGAGACCCAGTACTTC
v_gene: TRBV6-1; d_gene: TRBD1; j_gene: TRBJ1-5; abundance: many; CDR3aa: CASSDRTGGFQPQHF; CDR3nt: TGTGCCAGCAGTGACAGGACAGGGGGCTTTCAGCCCCAGCATTTT
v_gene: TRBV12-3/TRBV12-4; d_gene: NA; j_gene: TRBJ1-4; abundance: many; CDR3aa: CASSPRAEGSEKLFF; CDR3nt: TGTGCCAGCAGCCCGAGAGCGGAAGGGTCTGAAAAACTGTTTTTT
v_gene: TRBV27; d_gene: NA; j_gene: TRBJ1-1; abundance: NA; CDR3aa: CASSLGINTEAFF; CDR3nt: TGTGCCAGCAGTTTAGGGATAAACACTGAAGCTTTCTTT
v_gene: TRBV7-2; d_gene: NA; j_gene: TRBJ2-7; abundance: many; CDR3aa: CASSQRQGGYEQYF; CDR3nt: TGTGCCAGCAGCCAAAGACAGGGAGGCTACGAGCAGTACTTC
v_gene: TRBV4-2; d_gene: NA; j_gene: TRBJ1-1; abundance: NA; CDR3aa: CASSLSPGMNTEAFF; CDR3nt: TGTGCCAGCAGCCTTTCACCGGGCATGAACACTGAAGCTTTCTTT
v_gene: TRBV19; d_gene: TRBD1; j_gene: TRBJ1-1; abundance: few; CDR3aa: CASRSGTGVLATEAFF; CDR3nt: TGTGCCAGTAGGTCGGGGACAGGGGTTCTTGCCACTGAAGCTTTCTTT
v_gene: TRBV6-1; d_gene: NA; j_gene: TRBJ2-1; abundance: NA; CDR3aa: CASSPSPPYNEQFF; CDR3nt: TGTGCCAGCAGTCCCAGTCCCCCCTACAATGAGCAGTTCTTC
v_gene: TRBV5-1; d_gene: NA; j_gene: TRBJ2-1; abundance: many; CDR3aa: CASSLVWGSRGYNEQFF; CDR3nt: TGCGCCAGCAGCTTGGTGTGGGGCTCCCGGGGATACAATGAGCAGTTCTTC
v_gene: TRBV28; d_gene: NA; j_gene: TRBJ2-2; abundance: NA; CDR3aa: CASISASDAGELFF; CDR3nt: TGTGCCAGCATCTCAGCGTCTGATGCCGGGGAGCTGTTTTTT
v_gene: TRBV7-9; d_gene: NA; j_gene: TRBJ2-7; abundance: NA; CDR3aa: CAGSLSGREQYF; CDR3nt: TGTGCCGGCAGCCTGAGTGGACGGGAGCAGTACTTC